This T cell receptor (beta chain) was obtained from a study of control samples from healthy donors and cancer patients. Profiling relied on immunoSEQ multiplex PCR, and the TCRdb table lists in-frame clones only, not all of them. The sample has about 75,000 clones, 84% seen once. The CDR3 sequence is 15 residues long. CDR1 and CDR2 (germline): SNHLY, FYNNEI. The J segment lost 10 bases and the V segment lost 6 bases, leaving 7 bases of the junction unmatched. This sequence joins TRBV2 and TRBJ2-1, with 15 nucleotides matching TRBD2. The sequence was obtained from a man aged 45-65 years in good health. The sequencing input was blood. The CDR3 here is CASSPTGLAGGEQFF. Here the CDR3 DNA reads TGTGCCAGCAGCCCTACGGGACTAGCGGGAGGCGAGCAGTTCTTC.